A selection of T cell receptor beta chains follows, all from one sample in a study of cytomegalovirus exposure and HLA in healthy donors. Clones were read by immunoSEQ multiplex PCR, and TCRdb kept only the in-frame ones, dropping some. Of some 150,000 clones in the sample, 60% to 85% were seen once. Sequenced input: PBMCs. The receptor set was obtained from a man aged 40-49 years in good health and CMV-seropositive. The CDR3 runs from the conserved cysteine through the conserved F or W. A D gene is named only where the DNA matches it firmly. Only some rows state a clone size, as once, few, many or a class for expanded clones.

clone_size j_call v_call cdr3_length d_call cdr3_aa cdr3_nt
NA TRBJ1-2 TRBV18 13 NA CASSPLDSRGYTF TGTGCCAGCTCACCACTGGACAGTCGGGGCTACACCTTC
NA TRBJ1-1 TRBV5-1 13 NA CASSLQGNTEAFF TGCGCCAGCAGTCTCCAGGGGAACACTGAAGCTTTCTTT
NA TRBJ1-2 TRBV28 14 NA CASSTLGGRYGYTF TGTGCCAGCAGTACCCTCGGGGGACGCTATGGCTACACCTTC
NA TRBJ1-5 TRBV9 12 NA CASSPGNQPQHF TGTGCCAGCAGCCCGGGCAATCAGCCCCAGCATTTT
NA TRBJ2-7 TRBV7-8 16 TRBD1 CASSLGYAGGNYEQYF TGTGCCAGCAGCTTAGGGTACGCAGGGGGAAACTACGAGCAGTACTTC
NA TRBJ1-2 TRBV30 14 NA CAWSVGSRGFSYTF TGTGCCTGGAGTGTGGGCAGTCGTGGTTTTAGCTACACCTTC
once TRBJ1-2 TRBV27 16 NA CASSLSTPAGGKGYTF TGTGCCAGCAGTTTATCAACTCCGGCCGGGGGTAAAGGCTACACCTTC
NA TRBJ2-7 TRBV4-3 14 TRBD1 CASSPGQGSYEQYF TGCGCCAGCAGCCCGGGACAGGGATCATACGAGCAGTACTTC
NA TRBJ1-1 TRBV7-6 12 NA CASSIGPGGAFF TGTGCCAGCAGCATCGGACCAGGAGGAGCTTTCTTT
NA TRBJ2-1 TRBV29-1 13 TRBD1 CSVSTGGYNEQFF TGCAGCGTTTCGACAGGGGGCTACAATGAGCAGTTCTTC
NA TRBJ1-1 TRBV5-5 14 NA CASSFATGNTEAFF TGTGCCAGCAGCTTTGCCACAGGGAACACTGAAGCTTTCTTT
few TRBJ1-2 TRBV6-5 12 NA CASSQGIYGYTF TGTGCCAGCAGTCAGGGGATCTATGGCTACACCTTC
once TRBJ2-7 TRBV7-9 13 NA CASSTRDKYEQYF TGTGCCAGCAGCACCCGGGACAAGTACGAGCAGTACTTC
NA TRBJ1-5 TRBV7-9 17 TRBD1 CASSSGQGWGRNQPQHF TGTGCCAGCAGCTCTGGACAGGGTTGGGGACGCAATCAGCCCCAGCATTTT
NA TRBJ2-5 TRBV6-1 14 TRBD1 CASHYTGQGETQYF TGTGCCAGCCATTATACGGGACAGGGAGAGACCCAGTACTTC
NA TRBJ1-4 TRBV4-1 16 NA CASSQGLSPNNEKLFF TGCGCCAGCAGCCAAGGCCTAAGCCCAAATAATGAAAAACTGTTTTTT
NA TRBJ1-1 TRBV5-1 14 NA CASSWTGPNTEAFF TGCGCCAGCAGCTGGACTGGACCGAACACTGAAGCTTTCTTT
few TRBJ2-3 TRBV13 19 TRBD2 CASSLGGLAGSTSTDTQYF TGTGCCAGCAGCTTAGGGGGACTAGCGGGGTCCACTAGCACAGATACGCAGTATTTT
NA TRBJ1-1 TRBV2 12 NA CARLGVDTEAFF TGTGCCAGGTTAGGGGTGGACACTGAAGCTTTCTTT
NA TRBJ2-1 TRBV2 15 TRBD2 CASRLTSGGANEQFF TGTGCCAGCAGACTAACTAGCGGGGGGGCCAATGAGCAGTTCTTC
NA TRBJ2-3 TRBV7-2 18 TRBD2 CASSNRKTSGGRTDTQYF TGTGCCAGCAGCAACCGCAAGACTAGCGGGGGACGCACAGATACGCAGTATTTT
NA TRBJ1-2 TRBV18 13 NA CASAEGSYYGYTF TGTGCCAGCGCGGAGGGTAGCTACTATGGCTACACCTTC
NA TRBJ2-7 TRBV7-9 15 TRBD2 CASSSSGRASSEQYF TGTGCCAGCAGCTCCAGCGGGAGGGCCTCAAGCGAGCAGTACTTC
NA TRBJ1-1 TRBV6-5 14 NA CASREQGLNTEAFF TGTGCCAGCAGGGAACAGGGACTGAACACTGAAGCTTTCTTT
NA TRBJ2-5 TRBV28 15 NA CASSLTTGLQETQYF TGTGCCAGCAGTTTGACTACGGGTCTCCAAGAGACCCAGTACTTC
NA TRBJ1-5 TRBV28 14 TRBD1 CASCYRGRNQPQHF TGTGCCAGCTGTTACAGGGGGCGGAATCAGCCCCAGCATTTT
NA TRBJ1-2 TRBV7-2 14 TRBD1 CASSLARGLYGYTF TGTGCCAGCAGCTTAGCCAGGGGGCTCTATGGCTACACCTTC
NA TRBJ2-2 TRBV9 18 TRBD2 CASSPSGLAGGRVGELFF TGTGCCAGCAGCCCCTCCGGACTAGCGGGAGGAAGGGTCGGGGAGCTGTTTTTT
NA TRBJ2-7 TRBV18 14 TRBD1 CASSINRGSYEQYF TGTGCCAGCTCAATAAACAGGGGGAGCTACGAGCAGTACTTC
NA TRBJ1-5 TRBV5-6 16 TRBD1 CASSSWGTGNFQPQHF TGTGCCAGCAGCTCGTGGGGGACAGGGAATTTTCAGCCCCAGCATTTT
NA TRBJ1-1 TRBV2 17 NA CASSPQNLGGRGTEAFF TGTGCCAGCAGTCCCCAAAACTTGGGGGGGAGGGGGACTGAAGCTTTCTTT
few TRBJ2-3 TRBV5-5 16 NA CASSLDRRPSTDTQYF TGTGCCAGCAGCTTGGACAGACGTCCTAGCACAGATACGCAGTATTTT
NA TRBJ2-4 TRBV5-1 16 NA CASSLAVGGAKNIQYF TGCGCCAGCAGCTTGGCGGTGGGGGGAGCCAAAAACATTCAGTACTTC
NA TRBJ2-7 TRBV6-1 14 TRBD1 CASTPDRVVYEQYF TGTGCCAGCACCCCGGACAGGGTGGTCTACGAGCAGTACTTC
NA TRBJ1-2 TRBV5-1 15 TRBD1 CASSLTGTGSYGYTF TGCGCCAGCAGCTTAACCGGGACAGGGTCATATGGCTACACCTTC
few TRBJ1-5 TRBV10-2 15 TRBD1 CASGSGTGPNQPQHF TGCGCCAGCGGTTCGGGGACAGGGCCCAATCAGCCCCAGCATTTT
NA TRBJ1-5 TRBV2 19 TRBD1 CASSALPGTGGFSNQPQHF TGTGCCAGCAGTGCTTTACCCGGGACAGGGGGCTTTAGCAATCAGCCCCAGCATTTT
NA TRBJ2-2 TRBV4-2 20 TRBD2 CASSQDLLAGGWSNTGELFF TGTGCCAGCAGCCAAGATCTACTAGCGGGCGGATGGTCGAACACCGGGGAGCTGTTTTTT
NA TRBJ2-7 TRBV5-1 13 NA CASGAGASYEQYF TGCGCCAGCGGGGCCGGTGCCTCCTACGAGCAGTACTTC
NA TRBJ2-2 TRBV6-1 12 NA CASRVRGGELFF TGTGCCAGCAGGGTCAGGGGCGGGGAGCTGTTTTTT
NA TRBJ1-1 TRBV19 15 TRBD1 CASSTLRTGHTEAFF TGTGCCAGTAGTACCCTACGGACAGGGCACACTGAAGCTTTCTTT
NA TRBJ2-7 TRBV4-1 14 TRBD1 CASSQRTGNYEQYF TGCGCCAGCAGCCAGCGGACAGGGAACTACGAGCAGTACTTC
NA TRBJ1-2 TRBV10-1 13 NA CASSEGTGYGYTF TGCGCCAGCAGTGAGGGCACAGGCTATGGCTACACCTTC
few TRBJ2-5 TRBV5-4 14 TRBD1 CASSFRTGEETQYF TGTGCCAGCAGCTTCCGGACAGGGGAAGAGACCCAGTACTTC
few TRBJ1-1 TRBV9 15 NA CASSVDGTTNTEAFF TGTGCCAGCAGCGTAGATGGGACAACGAACACTGAAGCTTTCTTT
NA TRBJ1-1 TRBV28 13 NA CASSLLGATEAFF TGTGCCAGCAGTTTACTCGGAGCTACTGAAGCTTTCTTT
once TRBJ1-2 TRBV4-1 16 TRBD1 CASSQDGFEGAYGYTF TGCGCCAGCAGCCAAGACGGGTTTGAGGGGGCGTATGGCTACACCTTC
NA TRBJ2-2 TRBV27 16 TRBD2 CASSRPTSGSPGELFF TGTGCCAGCAGCCGCCCGACTAGCGGGAGTCCCGGGGAGCTGTTTTTT
NA TRBJ1-4 TRBV27 16 NA CASSLSPWGRGEKLFF TGTGCCAGCAGTTTATCTCCGTGGGGGCGCGGTGAAAAACTGTTTTTT
NA TRBJ2-7 TRBV6-5 15 TRBD1 CASSYRDRDSYEQYF TGTGCCAGCAGTTACAGGGACAGGGACTCCTACGAGCAGTACTTC
NA TRBJ1-1 TRBV6-5 14 NA CASSSLGMNTEAFF TGTGCCAGCAGTTCCCTCGGGATGAACACTGAAGCTTTCTTT
NA TRBJ1-1 TRBV10-1 13 NA CASSESYGTEAFF TGCGCCAGCAGTGAGTCGTACGGCACTGAAGCTTTCTTT
NA TRBJ2-7 TRBV28 16 TRBD2 CASSLASGVKVYEQYF TGTGCCAGCAGTTTAGCTAGCGGGGTAAAAGTCTACGAGCAGTACTTC
many TRBJ2-7 TRBV7-9 15 NA CASSLEQGRPYEQYF TGTGCCAGCAGCTTAGAGCAGGGTCGTCCTTACGAGCAGTACTTC
NA TRBJ1-5 TRBV30 14 NA CAWNGGVRNQPQHF TGTGCCTGGAACGGGGGGGTGAGAAATCAGCCCCAGCATTTT
NA TRBJ2-2 TRBV11-3 15 NA CASSLQGLSTGELFF TGTGCCAGCAGCTTACAGGGCTTGAGCACCGGGGAGCTGTTTTTT
NA TRBJ1-3 TRBV5-1 16 NA CASSSGQVSSGNTIYF TGCGCCAGCAGCTCCGGCCAGGTCAGCTCTGGAAACACCATATATTTT
NA TRBJ2-5 TRBV7-2 17 TRBD2 CASSLDLAGGRRVTQYF TGTGCCAGCAGCTTAGACCTAGCGGGGGGCCGGCGGGTGACCCAGTACTTC
few TRBJ2-7 TRBV6-5 16 TRBD1 CASSSLSGTELYEQYF TGTGCCAGCAGTTCCCTCTCCGGGACAGAGCTCTACGAGCAGTACTTC
NA TRBJ2-7 TRBV15 14 TRBD2 CATSRGTRADEQYF TGTGCCACCAGCAGAGGGACTAGGGCCGACGAGCAGTACTTC